The rows below give T cell receptor beta chains drawn from one sample of a study of T cells in Graves' hyperthyroidism and ophthalmopathy. Each CDR3 protein gets one entry after TCRdb re-called the multiplex PCR reads with MiXCR. The sample lists about 480,000 distinct CDR3 sequences, approximately 23% occurring once. Sequenced input: blood. The source of these receptors is a woman in her 70s with Graves' ophthalmopathy. The CDR3 runs from the conserved cysteine through the conserved F or W. Fields, in order: clone size, D gene, V gene, J gene, CDR3 protein, CDR3 DNA. The D gene is left open where the match is weak. The size field is filled for only some rows; it gives once, few, many or a size class.

>.|TRBD1|TRBV19|TRBJ1-1
CASTKDRGYTEAFF
TGTGCCAGTACCAAGGACAGGGGGTACACTGAAGCTTTCTTT
>.|.|TRBV11-3|TRBJ2-2
CASSSRSAGELFF
TGTGCCAGCAGCTCACGGTCGGCCGGGGAGCTGTTTTTT
>many|.|TRBV12-3/TRBV12-4|TRBJ2-7
CASTNGGTYEQYF
TGTGCCAGCACTAATGGGGGTACCTACGAGCAGTACTTC
>.|TRBD1|TRBV4-1|TRBJ2-2
CASRLTGGTGELFF
TGCGCCAGCAGACTGACAGGGGGCACCGGGGAGCTGTTTTTT
>many|.|TRBV12-3/TRBV12-4|TRBJ1-4
CASSPQQDTTNEKLFF
TGTGCCAGCAGCCCTCAACAGGATACAACTAATGAAAAACTGTTTTTT
>few|TRBD1|TRBV20-1|TRBJ2-5
CSAWTGGQWETQYF
TGCAGTGCTTGGACAGGGGGTCAGTGGGAGACCCAGTACTTC
>.|.|TRBV5-1|TRBJ1-5
CASSLGGGDMNQPQHF
TGCGCCAGCAGCTTGGGTGGGGGCGATATGAATCAGCCCCAGCATTTT
>.|.|TRBV4-1|TRBJ2-7
CASSQGEGLEVYEQYF
TGCGCCAGCAGCCAGGGGGAAGGGCTGGAGGTCTACGAGCAGTACTTC
>.|.|TRBV10-2|TRBJ2-3
CASRLVGTDTQYF
TGCGCCAGCAGACTAGTCGGCACAGATACGCAGTATTTT
>medium-sized|.|TRBV5-1|TRBJ2-1
CASREASVEQFF
TGCGCCAGCAGAGAGGCTAGCGTAGAGCAGTTCTTC
>.|.|TRBV19|TRBJ1-2
CASSTTGPYGYTF
TGTGCCAGTAGTACGACAGGACCCTATGGCTACACCTTC
>.|TRBD2|TRBV30|TRBJ2-1
CAQMTSGTYNEQFF
TGTGCCCAGATGACTAGCGGGACCTACAATGAGCAGTTCTTC
>few|.|TRBV7-9|TRBJ2-2
CASSPRRARAELFF
TGTGCCAGCAGCCCGCGGAGGGCGAGGGCGGAGCTGTTTTTT
>.|.|TRBV27|TRBJ2-1
CASSRPGTHYNEQFF
TGTGCCAGCAGCCGCCCCGGGACACATTACAATGAGCAGTTCTTC
>.|TRBD2|TRBV7-2|TRBJ2-2
CASSLRNGGTGELFF
TGTGCCAGCAGCTTAAGGAACGGGGGGACCGGGGAGCTGTTTTTT
>.|TRBD2|TRBV20-1|TRBJ2-7
CSAGGTSGLGQYF
TGCAGTGCTGGTGGGACTAGCGGTCTTGGGCAGTACTTC
>many|.|TRBV3-1|TRBJ1-2
CASSQDQANYGYTF
TGTGCCAGCAGCCAAGATCAGGCGAACTATGGCTACACCTTC
>many|.|TRBV7-2|TRBJ1-1
CASSLSRSEEAFF
TGTGCCAGCAGCTTGAGCAGGTCCGAGGAAGCTTTCTTT
>many|.|TRBV28|TRBJ1-6
CASSLVGTNSPLHF
TGTGCCAGCAGTTTGGTCGGGACAAATTCACCCCTCCACTTT
>many|.|TRBV30|TRBJ1-1
CAWFWAENTEAFF
TGTGCCTGGTTTTGGGCGGAGAACACTGAAGCTTTCTTT
>many|.|TRBV7-8|TRBJ2-7
CASSYGTPYTYEQYF
TGTGCCAGCAGCTACGGGACACCGTATACCTACGAGCAGTACTTC
>few|.|TRBV6-1|TRBJ1-6
CASTPRDGQNSPLHF
TGTGCCAGCACCCCCCGGGACGGGCAGAATTCACCCCTCCACTTT
>few|.|TRBV6-1|TRBJ1-5
CASSMTGGNQPQHF
TGTGCCAGCAGTATGACAGGAGGGAATCAGCCCCAGCATTTT
>.|TRBD2|TRBV2|TRBJ2-3
CASTPTSGYTDTQYF
TGTGCCAGCACCCCAACTAGCGGCTACACAGATACGCAGTATTTT
>few|.|TRBV9|TRBJ2-3
CASRRDLAADTQYF
TGTGCCAGCAGGAGGGACTTGGCGGCAGATACGCAGTATTTT
>.|.|TRBV28|TRBJ1-1
CAISGLVDTEAFF
TGTGCCATTTCGGGGTTAGTAGACACTGAAGCTTTCTTT
>few|.|TRBV6-6|TRBJ2-3
CASSYSSAGRGTDTQYF
TGTGCCAGCAGTTACTCTTCAGCGGGTCGGGGCACAGATACGCAGTATTTT
>.|.|TRBV19|TRBJ2-1
CASSIWPSYNEQFF
TGTGCCAGTAGTATATGGCCCTCCTACAATGAGCAGTTCTTC
>.|TRBD1|TRBV5-1|TRBJ1-1
CASSVQGAEGTEAFF
TGCGCCAGCAGCGTACAGGGGGCTGAGGGCACTGAAGCTTTCTTT
>.|.|TRBV28|TRBJ2-3
CASSIVGRASTDTQYF
TGTGCCAGCAGTATTGTGGGGAGAGCTAGCACAGATACGCAGTATTTT
>.|.|TRBV30|TRBJ2-5
CAWSELELQETQYF
TGTGCCTGGAGTGAGTTGGAGCTCCAAGAGACCCAGTACTTC
>.|.|TRBV24-1|TRBJ2-3
CATSDPGTESPDTQYF
TGTGCCACCAGTGACCCGGGGACGGAATCGCCAGATACGCAGTATTTT
>.|.|TRBV10-3|TRBJ1-2
CAISEFVTAGYGYTF
TGTGCCATCAGTGAGTTTGTGACTGCCGGCTATGGCTACACCTTC
>.|.|TRBV2|TRBJ1-1
CASGKTLNTEAFF
TGTGCCAGCGGAAAGACCCTAAACACTGAAGCTTTCTTT
>many|TRBD1|TRBV11-2|TRBJ2-5
CASSPGQGWKKTQYF
TGTGCCAGCAGCCCGGGACAGGGGTGGAAAAAGACCCAGTACTTC
>many|.|TRBV7-3|TRBJ2-7
CASRRKGLTHASYEQYF
TGTGCCAGCAGACGAAAGGGACTCACCCATGCCTCCTACGAGCAGTACTTC
>few|TRBD2|TRBV3-1|TRBJ2-7
CASSRAGTSSYEQYF
TGTGCCAGCAGTCGAGCCGGGACTAGCTCCTACGAGCAGTACTTC
>.|TRBD2|TRBV19|TRBJ2-7
CASRKAGAYEQYF
TGTGCCAGTAGAAAAGCGGGGGCCTACGAGCAGTACTTC
>.|.|TRBV7-8|TRBJ1-2
CASQLSSPGEGYTF
TGTGCCAGCCAACTCTCAAGTCCCGGTGAAGGCTACACCTTC
>.|.|TRBV5-1|TRBJ1-2
CASSPRDPLYGYTF
TGCGCCAGCAGCCCCCGGGACCCCCTCTATGGCTACACCTTC
>many|TRBD1|TRBV11-2|TRBJ2-3
CASSSTKGTGVDTQYF
TGTGCCAGCAGCTCAACGAAGGGGACAGGGGTGGATACGCAGTATTTT
>few|.|TRBV6-1|TRBJ1-5
CASKGGGSQPQHF
TGTGCCAGCAAGGGAGGGGGTAGTCAGCCCCAGCATTTT
>many|.|TRBV12-3/TRBV12-4|TRBJ2-5
CASSLAIGGGGETQYF
TGTGCCAGCAGTTTAGCGATCGGGGGCGGGGGAGAGACCCAGTACTTC
>many|TRBD2|TRBV5-1|TRBJ2-1
CASSLFLAGDNEQFF
TGCGCCAGCAGCTTGTTTCTAGCGGGAGACAATGAGCAGTTCTTC
>.|TRBD1|TRBV15|TRBJ2-1
CATSKLPLGQGPYNEQFF
TGTGCCACCAGCAAACTACCCTTAGGACAGGGACCATACAATGAGCAGTTCTTC
>many|TRBD2|TRBV7-2|TRBJ2-5
CASSYRTSGQETQYF
TGTGCCAGCAGCTATAGGACTAGCGGGCAAGAGACCCAGTACTTC
>.|TRBD1|TRBV24-1|TRBJ2-7
CATSDPRDRGPYEQYF
TGTGCCACCAGTGATCCCCGGGACAGGGGCCCCTACGAGCAGTACTTC
>.|.|TRBV27|TRBJ2-7
CASKPGQLLYEQYF
TGTGCCAGCAAACCCGGACAGCTGCTCTACGAGCAGTACTTC
>few|.|TRBV20-1|TRBJ1-5
CSAPDPDFSNQPQHF
TGCAGTGCCCCAGATCCGGATTTTAGCAATCAGCCCCAGCATTTT
>.|.|TRBV15|TRBJ2-3
CATSGPDTQYF
TGTGCCACCAGCGGTCCGGATACGCAGTATTTT